One sample yielded the 26 T cell receptor beta chains listed below, sequenced in a study of immune heterogeneity within non-small cell lung tumors. Samples each supplied 500 to 650 ng of bulk tumor genomic DNA as template. Primary tumors were biopsied several times each, far apart, intraoperatively. Newly diagnosed with untreated non-small cell lung cancer, the patients underwent curative surgery. Multiplex PCR amplified the TCR beta CDR3 region. Its first round ran for around 11 cycles with 32 V and 13 J primers. TCRdb redid the calling of the multiplex PCR reads with MiXCR, one entry per CDR3 protein. The sample has tens of thousands of distinct CDR3 sequences; about 25% are singletons. What was sequenced was lung tumor tissue. The receptors shown here come from a man in his forties with non-small cell lung cancer.

This clonotype has ten or more counts. V gene TRBV2 combines with J gene TRBJ1-5; possible D gene TRBD1, 5 bases. CDR3 length: 14 residues. CDR1 and CDR2 from the germline V gene are SNHLY and FYNNEI. Trimming shortened V by 0 bases and J by 4 bases, and 7 bases separated the two germline ends. For the CDR3, the DNA is TGTGCCAGCAGTGAAGCGGGGGGGAATCAGCCCCAGCATTTT. Translating it yields CASSEAGGNQPQHF.

To note about this clonotype: This clone may be a read error of a much larger clone one base away. The chain has TRBV19 and TRBJ2-3, with D possibly being TRBD1 (6 bases). Germline V gene data show CDR1 as LNHDA and CDR2 as SQIVND (reference sequence). The CDR3 sequence is 14 residues long. CDR3 sequence: CASRQGYEADMQYF. The CDR3 DNA is TGTGCCAGTAGACAGGGTTACGAGGCAGATATGCAGTATTTT.

Remarks on this clonotype: With a much larger clone just one base away, this may be a read error. The chain employs TRBV7-9 and TRBJ1-6, with a tentative D call TRBD1 (5 bases). This CDR3 has 14 amino acids. The V gene lost 7 bases and the J gene lost 7 bases, with 14 bases spanning the gap. Germline V gene lookup returns CDR1 SEHNR and CDR2 FQNEAQ (reference sequence). CDR3 sequence (DNA): TGTGCCAGCAACTTCCAGGGCCACAATTCACCCCTCCACTTT. Protein sequence: CASNFQGHNSPLHF.

This clonotype was found many times. The chain has TRBV12-5 and TRBJ2-3; the D gene is possibly TRBD1 (6 bases). V dropped 1 base and J dropped 4 bases, with 15 bases sitting between them. The CDR3 totals 16 residues. Germline CDR1 LGHNT, CDR2 FRNRAP. The CDR3 is CASGLAGRGPADTQYF. The CDR3 nucleotides are TGTGCTAGTGGTTTGGCGGGCAGGGGTCCCGCAGATACGCAGTATTTT.

The chain has TRBV12-5 and TRBJ2-6, with unresolved D. Germline assignment: CDR1 LGHNT and CDR2 FRNRAP. This CDR3 is 17 amino acids long. The V and J ends lost 5 bases and 0 bases respectively, with 14 bases between them. Written as DNA, the CDR3 is TGTGCTAGTGGTCCCCCCGGGCTGTGCTCTGGGGCCAACGTCCTGACTTTC. It codes for CASGPPGLCSGANVLTF.

This clonotype was counted at least ten times. The chain uses TRBV11-2 and TRBJ2-7; tentative D call: TRBD2 (6 bases). Trimming stripped 5 bases from V and 1 base from J, with 18 bases between. This CDR3 has 16 residues. Germline CDR1 and CDR2: SGHAT and FQNNGV. Here the CDR3 reads CASSGTAGGYSYEQYF. The CDR3 DNA reads TGTGCCAGCAGCGGGACCGCCGGAGGGTATTCCTACGAGCAGTACTTC.

This clonotype is medium-sized in the sample. This sequence joins TRBV6-5 and TRBJ2-1; D is perhaps TRBD1 or TRBD2 (6 bases each). The V and J ends lost 0 bases and 5 bases respectively, with 14 bases between them. The CDR3 runs to 16 residues. Looked up from germline, CDR1 is MNHEY and CDR2 is SVGAGI. This CDR3 reads CASSYSMSRGDNEQFF. The CDR3 DNA sequence: TGTGCCAGCAGTTACTCGATGTCAAGGGGGGACAATGAGCAGTTCTTC.

This clonotype was counted only a few times. V and J are TRBV7-9 and TRBJ1-1, with D unresolved. Trimming removed 2 bases from V and 4 bases from J, with 8 bases in between. Germline V CDR1 and CDR2: SEHNR, FQNEAQ (reference sequence). The CDR3 is 13 residues long. The CDR3 sequence: CASSLQDPTEAFF. CDR3 nucleotides: TGTGCCAGCAGCTTACAGGACCCCACTGAAGCTTTCTTT.

In its sample, this clonotype was seen once. This may stem from a read error, because a much larger clone lies one nucleotide away. The V gene is TRBV12-3 or TRBV12-4, the J gene TRBJ2-7; D is tentatively TRBD1 or TRBD2 (5 bases each). The CDR3 length is 13 residues. CDR3 sequence (DNA): TGTTCCTCTACCCAAGGGGCTGGGGGCGAGCAGTACTTC. Translation gives CSSTQGAGGEQYF.

The V call is TRBV20-1, the J call TRBJ2-3, with 9 positions matching TRBD2. Trimming cost V 6 bases and J 3 bases; bases outside gene matches: 13. In germline, CDR1 is DFQATT, CDR2 SNEGSKA (reference sequence). CDR3 length equals 16 residues. CDR3: CSARTLREGLTDTQYF. In DNA form, the CDR3 reads TGCAGTGCCCGGACTCTGCGGGAGGGCCTTACAGATACGCAGTATTTT.

This clonotype was detected ten times or more. V gene TRBV6-1 combines with J gene TRBJ2-7; D might be TRBD1 (6 bases). The CDR3 contains 13 residues. Looked up from germline, CDR1 is MNHNS and CDR2 is SASEGT. Trimming took 6 bases from V and 3 from J, leaving 12 bases between them. The CDR3 spells CASSRIGGYEQYF. In DNA, the CDR3 is TGTGCCAGCAGCAGGATAGGGGGCTACGAGCAGTACTTC.

In the case of this clonotype: This CDR3 is missing its conserved last phenylalanine or tryptophan, likely due to a read error. The chain employs TRBV5-5 and TRBJ2-5; TRBD2 aligns across 11 bases. Germline values: CDR1 SGHKS, CDR2 YYEKEE (reference sequence). This CDR3 has 15 residues. Trimming took 4 bases from V and 3 from J; bases not matched to a gene: 5. The CDR3 DNA sequence: TGTGCCAGCAGCCAACGGGGACTAGCGGAAGAGACCCAGTACTGC. This sequence encodes CASSQRGLAEETQYC.

Remarks on this clonotype: A much larger clone lies one base from this, so it may be a read error. The chain employs TRBV11-2 and TRBJ2-3; D may be TRBD1 (5 bases). CDR1 and CDR2 from the germline V gene are SGHAT and FQNNGV. V was trimmed by 4 bases and J by 5 bases, leaving 13 bases between them. This CDR3 comprises 14 residues. As DNA, the CDR3 is TGTGCCAGCAGCTCCCCCACAGGTGTAGATACGCAGTATTTT. This sequence encodes CASSSPTGVDTQYF.

This clonotype showed up just a few times. The chain is built from TRBV5-8 and TRBJ1-1; TRBD1 is a possible D gene (5 bases). Deletions cut 4 bases from V and 1 base from J, with 8 bases between. The CDR3 totals 13 residues. Germline V gives CDR1 SGHTS, CDR2 YDEGEE. In DNA form, the CDR3 reads TGTGCCAGCAGCGTAAGGGGGAACACTGAAGCTTTCTTT. Protein sequence: CASSVRGNTEAFF. The variable domain in full, with the rest retrieved from reference TRBV5-8 and TRBJ1-1, is EAGVTQSPTHLIKTRGQQATLRCSPISGHTSVYWYQQALGLGLQFLLWYDEGEERNRGNFPPRFSGRQFPNYSSELNVNALELEDSALYLCASSVRGNTEAFFGQGTRLTVV.

By share of the sample, this clonotype is medium-sized. The gene calls are TRBV19 and TRBJ2-7, with 7 bases lining up with TRBD2. The CDR3 runs 15 residues. The V and J ends lost 2 bases and 3 bases, in that order; junction bases with no gene match: 7. Germline V gives CDR1 LNHDA, CDR2 SQIVND (reference sequence). CDR3 amino acids: CASSIKGGDYYEQYF. The CDR3 DNA reads as TGTGCCAGTAGTATAAAGGGTGGGGACTACTACGAGCAGTACTTC.

This clonotype was seen only a few times. The CDR3 coding sequence is TGCAGTGCTAGAGTAAGGTTGGCGGCTACCACAGATACGCAGTATTTT. Translated, it gives CSARVRLAATTDTQYF. V gene TRBV20-1 combines with J gene TRBJ2-3; the D is unclear. CDR3 length: 16 residues. V gave up 1 base and J gave up 2 bases, with 16 bases separating them. Germline V gene lookup returns CDR1 DFQATT and CDR2 SNEGSKA (reference sequence).

In regard to this clonotype: With a much larger clone just one base away, this may be a read error. The chain recombines TRBV6-1 with TRBJ2-2; TRBD1 agrees at 7 bases. The germline gives CDR1 MNHNS, CDR2 SASEGT. The CDR3 contains 16 residues. This CDR3 reads CASSSATGMGTGVLFF. The CDR3 coding sequence is TGTGCCAGCAGCTCGGCGACAGGGATGGGCACCGGGGTGCTGTTTTTT.

This clonotype was seen only a few times. The chain carries TRBV6-2 or TRBV6-3 and TRBJ1-1, with a possible D match to TRBD1 (5 bases). Trimming removed 5 bases at V and 0 bases at J, with 10 bases between. There are 14 residues in the CDR3. Germline lookup yields CDR1 MNHEY and CDR2 SVGEGT. The CDR3, as DNA: TGTGCCAGCAGTCCCGCAGGGATGAACACTGAAGCTTTCTTT. It is translated as CASSPAGMNTEAFF.

In its sample, this clonotype was seen many times. The chain has TRBV15 and TRBJ2-3; 8 bases match TRBD1. CDR1 is LNHNV and CDR2 is YYDKDF in the germline V gene (reference sequence). V was pared by 3 bases and J by 3 bases, with 8 bases of the junction left unmatched. The CDR3 is 16 amino acids. CDR3 sequence (DNA): TGTGCCACCAGCAGTGTCCAGGGGGCTGGGACAGATACGCAGTATTTT. Amino acid sequence: CATSSVQGAGTDTQYF.

This clonotype was found many times. This sequence joins TRBV30 and TRBJ1-2; D uncertain. The CDR3 runs 11 residues. Looked up from germline, CDR1 is GTSNPN and CDR2 is SVGIG (reference sequence). The V end was cut by 3 bases, the J end by 12 bases, with 14 bases between. The CDR3, as DNA: TGTGCCTGGAGGGTCAAAGGAGTACACACCTTC. This sequence encodes CAWRVKGVHTF. The variable domain in full, completed from reference TRBV30 and TRBJ1-2, reads SQTIHQWPATLVQPVGSPLSLECTVEGTSNPNLYWYRQAAGRGLQLLFYSVGIGQISSEVPQNLSASRPQDRQFILSSKKLLLSDSGFYLCAWRVKGVHTFGSGTRLTVV.

V is TRBV11-3 and J is TRBJ2-2; 7 bases are shared with TRBD1. The germline CDR1 and CDR2 sequences are SGHNT and YENEEA. V shed 5 bases and J 4 bases; nucleotides not matched to a gene: 10. There are 16 residues in the CDR3. The chain's CDR3 is CASSTRQGEGTGELFF. In DNA form, the CDR3 reads TGTGCCAGCAGCACCAGACAGGGTGAGGGCACCGGGGAGCTGTTTTTT.

As for this clonotype: The junction departs from the called germline gene at one end, perhaps through a read error. The chain combines TRBV5-1 with TRBJ2-3; D perhaps matches TRBD2 (6 bases). Germline V gene data show CDR1 as SGHRS and CDR2 as YFSETQ. The CDR3 runs to 14 residues. CDR3 in amino acids: CARSLAGFTDTQYF. CDR3 DNA: TGCGCCAGAAGCTTGGCGGGATTCACAGATACGCAGTATTTT.

This clonotype was recorded at least ten times. The chain joins TRBV19 to TRBJ1-5; unclear D gene. Germline V gene data show CDR1 as LNHDA and CDR2 as SQIVND (reference sequence). The CDR3 sequence is 14 residues long. Trimming removed 6 bases at V and 3 bases at J, with 12 bases between. DNA of the CDR3: TGTGCCAGTAGGAGTTCAAGCTTCAATCAGCCCCAGCATTTT. It codes for CASRSSSFNQPQHF.

This clonotype turned up a few times. V gene TRBV11-3 combines with J gene TRBJ1-1; a possible D gene is TRBD1 (5 bases). V gave up 5 bases and J gave up 5 bases, with 12 bases separating them. The CDR3 loop spans 13 amino acids. Germline V CDR1 and CDR2: SGHNT, YENEEA. CDR3 amino acids: CASSRPGGTEAFF. CDR3 nucleotide sequence: TGTGCCAGCAGCCGACCCGGGGGGACTGAAGCTTTCTTT.

Of note for this clonotype: A much larger clonotype is one base distant, so this may be a read error. V usage is TRBV27 and J usage is TRBJ1-5; no reliable D call. CDR1 and CDR2 (germline): MNHEY, SMNVEV (reference sequence). The V end was cut by 11 bases, the J end by 0 bases, with 17 bases between. The CDR3 is 15 residues long. The CDR3 spells CAGGKCGISNQPQHF. DNA for the CDR3: TGTGCCGGTGGGAAGTGTGGGATTAGCAATCAGCCCCAGCATTTT.

This clonotype has at least ten counts. The chain has TRBV30 and TRBJ1-2; D unclear. Germline values: CDR1 GTSNPN, CDR2 SVGIG (reference sequence). This CDR3 is 12 amino acids long. V was cut by 0 bases and J by 5 bases, with 7 bases left in between. The CDR3 here is CAWSVHSYGYTF. In nucleotides, the CDR3 is TGTGCCTGGAGTGTACATAGTTATGGCTACACCTTC.